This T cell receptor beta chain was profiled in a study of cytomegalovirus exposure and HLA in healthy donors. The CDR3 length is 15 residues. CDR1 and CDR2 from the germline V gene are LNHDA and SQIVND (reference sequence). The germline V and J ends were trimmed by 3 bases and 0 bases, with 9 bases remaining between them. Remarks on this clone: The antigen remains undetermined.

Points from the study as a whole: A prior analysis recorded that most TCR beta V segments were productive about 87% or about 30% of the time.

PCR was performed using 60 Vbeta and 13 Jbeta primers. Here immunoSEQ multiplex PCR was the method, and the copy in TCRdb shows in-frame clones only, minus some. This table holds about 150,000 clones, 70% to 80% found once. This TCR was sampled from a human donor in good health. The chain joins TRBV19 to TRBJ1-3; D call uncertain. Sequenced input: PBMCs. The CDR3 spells CASSIVGSSGNTIYF. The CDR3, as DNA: TGTGCCAGTAGTATCGTTGGTAGCTCTGGAAACACCATATATTTT.